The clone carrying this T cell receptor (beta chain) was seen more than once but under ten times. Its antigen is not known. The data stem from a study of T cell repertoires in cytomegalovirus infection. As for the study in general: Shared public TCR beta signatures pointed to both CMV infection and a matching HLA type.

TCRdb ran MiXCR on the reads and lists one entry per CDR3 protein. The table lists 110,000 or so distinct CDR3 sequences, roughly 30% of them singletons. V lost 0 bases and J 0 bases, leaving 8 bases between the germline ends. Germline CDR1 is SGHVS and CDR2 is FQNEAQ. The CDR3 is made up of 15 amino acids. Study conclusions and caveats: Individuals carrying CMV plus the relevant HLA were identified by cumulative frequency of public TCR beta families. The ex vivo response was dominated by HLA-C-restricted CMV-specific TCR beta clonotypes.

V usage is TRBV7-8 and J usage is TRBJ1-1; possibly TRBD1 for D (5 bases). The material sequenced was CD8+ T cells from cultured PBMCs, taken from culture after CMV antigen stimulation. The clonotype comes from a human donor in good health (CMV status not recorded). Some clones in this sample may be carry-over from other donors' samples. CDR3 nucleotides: TGTGCCAGCAGCTTAGCCAGACAGTTGAACACTGAAGCTTTCTTT. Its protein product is CASSLARQLNTEAFF.